Sequencing of this T cell receptor beta chain was carried out in a study of control samples from healthy donors and cancer patients. This CDR3 is 16 amino acids long. Germline assignment: CDR1 SSHAT and CDR2 FNYEAQ (reference sequence). The assay was immunoSEQ multiplex PCR, and TCRdb's table has in-frame clones only and misses some. The sample lists roughly 29,000 clones, 70% to 80% occurring once. This clone has more than one count but fewer than ten. Relative to the germline gene, one junction end is altered; a read error may explain this. The chain has TRBV7-7 and TRBJ2-3, with D perhaps matching TRBD2 (5 bases). The sequence derives from a man in his 60s with head and neck cancer. Sequencing used PBMCs. The CDR3 sequence is CASSLGAGLSTDTQYF. The CDR3 DNA reads TGTGCTAGCAGCTTAGGTGCGGGTCTTAGCACAGATACGCAGTATTTT.